This T cell receptor beta chain was sequenced during a study of cytotoxic CD8 clonotypes in ibrutinib-treated CLL. Some clones are missing from TCRdb's copy, which holds only in-frame ones; the method was immunoSEQ multiplex PCR. Of approximately 350,000 clones in the sample, roughly two thirds are singletons; the top ten hold roughly 6.7%. The study's findings and limits: Under therapy, public clonotypes either contracted or stayed stable, and they were uncommon. The study found baseline clonality above age-matched healthy donors, tracking circulating CD8+ T-cell counts.

V was clipped by 6 bases and J by 6 bases, with 17 bases between them. The germline CDR1 and CDR2 sequences are MDHEN and SYDVKM. The CDR3 covers 14 residues. This clone has a single count. As yet, its antigen is unknown. The sequencing here drew on PBMCs, taken after 36 months of ibrutinib treatment. This receptor was taken from a human donor with chronic lymphocytic leukemia. This chain links TRBV28 with TRBJ1-1; D is uncertain. The CDR3 DNA sequence: TGTGCCAGCAGAACACCCAATTCGGGTCCTGAAGCTTTCTTT. Amino acid sequence: CASRTPNSGPEAFF.